The 11 T cell receptor beta chains below all came from one sample that was sequenced in a study of blood T cells in healthy people across ages. A second PCR of roughly 6 to 12 cycles used a sample-barcoded 5' primer and a J-beta primer mix. MiXCR was run by TCRdb on the 5' RACE reads, yielding one entry per CDR3 protein. In the table there are 1,800,000 or so distinct CDR3 sequences, about two fifths of which are singletons. The sample consisted of blood. Every receptor here comes from a human donor in good health.

The V call is TRBV20-1, the J call TRBJ2-7; 9 bases agree with TRBD2. Looked up from germline, CDR1 is DFQATT and CDR2 is SNEGSKA (reference sequence). With V trimmed by 1 base and J by 6 bases, 13 bases remained unmatched. The CDR3 extends over 16 amino acids. The CDR3 DNA is TGCAGTGCTAGAGCTACTCCCGGGACTAGCAACGGCGAGCAGTACTTC. This encodes CSARATPGTSNGEQYF.

J is TRBJ2-1 and V is TRBV7-2; D possibly corresponds to TRBD1 (5 bases). V was clipped by 5 bases and J by 10 bases, with 18 bases between them. Germline-derived CDR1 and CDR2 are SGHTA and FQGNSA. The CDR3 is 14 residues long. CDR3 in DNA: TGTGCCAGCAGCCCAATCCAGGGTATCAGGGAGCAGTTCTTC. Residues: CASSPIQGIREQFF.

This clonotype was observed a few times. The chain employs TRBV7-2 and TRBJ2-1, with TRBD1 identical over 7 bases. The V and J ends lost 5 bases and 8 bases, in that order; junction bases with no gene match: 6. This CDR3 has 13 residues. Germline V gene lookup returns CDR1 SGHTA and CDR2 FQGNSA. The chain's CDR3 is CASSQNRGDEQFF. The CDR3 DNA is TGTGCCAGCAGCCAGAACAGGGGAGATGAGCAGTTCTTC.

The J gene is TRBJ1-1, the V gene TRBV6-2 or TRBV6-3; D is unclear. Trimming removed 8 bases at V and 4 bases at J, with 17 bases between. The CDR3 is made up of 14 amino acids. CDR1 and CDR2 from the germline V gene are MNHEY and SVGEGT. As DNA, the CDR3 is TGTGCCAGCTTGGGTCCTAGTATTGGCACTGAAGCTTTCTTT. Amino acids: CASLGPSIGTEAFF.

The V call is TRBV12-3 or TRBV12-4, the J call TRBJ2-1; 7 bases agree with TRBD1. J lost 3 bases, V lost 7 bases, and 9 bases had no gene match. The CDR3 consists of 15 residues. CDR3 coding DNA: TGTGCCAGCACCTCCACAGGGGTCCACTACAATGAGCAGTTCTTC. This sequence encodes CASTSTGVHYNEQFF.

This clonotype was seen a handful of times. This rearrangement joins TRBV27 to TRBJ2-1; 11 bases line up with TRBD2. The CDR3 is 15 amino acids. Germline trimming cut 5 bases from V and 6 bases from J; bases unmatched to any gene: 6. The germline V gene has CDR1 MNHEY and CDR2 SMNVEV (reference sequence). The DNA of the CDR3 is TGTGCCAGCAGTCTCCGACTAGCGGGGTTCAATGAGCAGTTCTTC. The encoded protein is CASSLRLAGFNEQFF.

This clonotype was seen more than once but under ten times. The rearrangement links TRBV20-1 to TRBJ2-5, with TRBD2 matching 8 bases. The better agreement between TRBJ2-7 and the DNA end casts doubt on the J call. There are 15 residues in the CDR3. Germline loops: CDR1 DFQATT, CDR2 SNEGSKA (reference sequence). CDR3 protein: CSARDRRGAVYEQYF. The CDR3 DNA reads TGCAGTGCTAGAGATCGGCGGGGGGCGGTTTACGAGCAGTACTTC.

As regards this clonotype: A read error may account for a junction end that differs from germline. The gene calls are TRBV6-5 and TRBJ2-3; tentatively, D is TRBD1 or TRBD2 (5 bases each). CDR3 length: 14 residues. CDR1 is MNHEY and CDR2 is SVGAGI in the germline V gene. The CDR3 sequence: CASRALDSTGTQYF. DNA for the CDR3: TGTGCCAGCAGAGCACTAGATAGCACAGGTACGCAGTATTTT.

This rearrangement joins TRBV5-1 to TRBJ1-4; D possibly corresponds to TRBD1 (6 bases). Germline CDR1 SGHRS, CDR2 YFSETQ. The CDR3 is 15 amino acids. With 4 bases removed from V and 4 bases from J, the gap between germline ends came to 14 bases. The CDR3 spells CASSDQQGINEKLFF. The DNA for the CDR3 is TGCGCCAGCAGCGATCAACAGGGAATTAATGAAAAACTGTTTTTT.

This clonotype was observed a handful of times. This chain connects TRBV2 to TRBJ2-1; 8 bases align to TRBD1. This CDR3 is built from 14 residues. The junction had 6 bases not matched to a gene; V was cut back by 5 bases and J by 6 bases. In germline, CDR1 is SNHLY, CDR2 FYNNEI. CDR3 residues: CASSSDRVGNEQFF. DNA for the CDR3: TGTGCCAGCAGTTCGGACAGGGTGGGCAATGAGCAGTTCTTC.

This clonotype was counted a single time. A much larger clone lies one base from this, so it may be a read error. The chain joins TRBV7-8 to TRBJ1-2; D ambiguous. From germline, CDR1 is SGHVS and CDR2 FQNEAQ. The CDR3 is 15 residues long. The CDR3 sequence: CASSLGRTPGYGHTF. CDR3 DNA: TGTGCCAGCAGCTTAGGACGGACTCCAGGCTATGGCCACACCTTC.